The T cell receptor beta chain described here comes from a study of T cell repertoires in cytomegalovirus infection. V lost 0 bases and J lost 1, with 12 bases in between. The CDR3 length is 16 residues. CDR1 is SGHTA, CDR2 FQGNSA, per germline. TCRdb ran MiXCR on the reads and lists one entry per CDR3 protein. This sample has 550,000 to 850,000 distinct CDR3 sequences, with around 30% found just once. This clonotype was picked up many times. Its antigen is not known. The genes are TRBV7-2 and TRBJ1-1; weak D call: TRBD1 (5 bases). The sequenced sample was cultured PBMCs, obtained from culture after CMV antigen stimulation. The receptor was isolated from a human donor in good health (CMV status not recorded). Some clones in this sample may be carry-over from other donors' samples. The CDR3 here is CASSLAWEGPNTEAFF. DNA of the CDR3: TGTGCCAGCAGCTTAGCCTGGGAGGGGCCGAACACTGAAGCTTTCTTT.